Below, one T cell receptor (beta chain) is given with its context. Repertoires were generated with immunoSEQ multiplex PCR, while TCRdb's copy carries only in-frame clones and drops some. The data show over 300,000 clones, roughly 91% seen once. This CDR3 contains 13 residues. Trimming at V came to 9 bases and at J to 4 bases, leaving 7 bases not matched to a gene. CDR1 is LNHNV, CDR2 YYDKDF, per germline (reference sequence). This specimen comes from a study of shared clonotypes between healthy human individuals. CD8 memory fractions consisted of CD45RO+ and CCR7-negative CD45RA+ TemRA cells together.

The rearrangement uses TRBV15 and TRBJ1-2; 8 bases map to TRBD1. Sequencing was performed on memory CD8+ T cells sorted from blood. Documented subset: CD45RO+ cells pooled with CCR7-negative TemRA cells. The origin of this receptor is a man between 18 and 29 years old in good health. The DNA of the CDR3 is TGTGCCACAGGACAGGGAGGTACCTATGGCTACACCTTC. It encodes CATGQGGTYGYTF.